This T cell receptor beta chain derives from a study of PD-1 blockade in classical Hodgkin lymphoma. Study-wide background: Every 2 weeks, patients got 3 mg/kg intravenous nivolumab. Whole-study results and caveats: Newly diagnosed patients had diversity similar to the baseline diversity of complete responders. Diversity in CD4+ TCRs, unlike that measured in CD8+ TCRs, had risen significantly by C4D1.

This sample's time point: cycle 4 day 1 (C4D1), after more than 5 weeks of nivolumab. Brentuximab vedotin exposure varied among the patients, all of whom had relapsed after autologous stem cell transplantation. Measured with immunoSEQ multiplex PCR; TCRdb has only the in-frame clones, and not every one. Altogether fewer than 30,000 clones are present, about 86% being singletons, with the ten largest covering 6.2%. Germline lookup yields CDR1 SGHVS and CDR2 FQNEAQ. Trimming cost V 5 bases and J 1 base, with 11 bases left between them. This CDR3 has 14 residues. As concerns this clone: Its antigen is still unknown.

The V and J genes are TRBV7-8 and TRBJ1-2, with D hard to call. The clonotype comes from a human donor with classical Hodgkin lymphoma. The sequencing here drew on peripheral blood mononuclear cells (PBMCs), taken before the fourth cycle of nivolumab. CDR3 nucleotides: TGTGCCAGCAGCGCCGGTAGTTATAACTATGGCTACACCTTC. Its translation is CASSAGSYNYGYTF.